The 11 T cell receptor beta chains below were found in one sample sequenced in a study of cytomegalovirus exposure and HLA in healthy donors. Researchers ran the PCR with 60 Vbeta and 13 Jbeta primers. Data came from immunoSEQ multiplex PCR; TCRdb stores just in-frame clones and leaves some out. The table records some 150,000 clones, over 60% of them present only once. What was sequenced was PBMCs. The receptor source for this set is a man aged 35 to 55 in good health and CMV-seropositive.

DNA of the CDR3: TGTGCCAGCAGCTCGCGACTAGCGGGAGCATCGCTAGCCAAAAACATTCAGTACTTC. As protein: CASSSRLAGASLAKNIQYF. V and J are TRBV7-8 and TRBJ2-4; 12 bases map to TRBD2. This CDR3 has 19 amino acids. V lost 4 bases to trimming and J lost 0 bases; unmatched junction nucleotides: 10. The germline gives CDR1 SGHVS, CDR2 FQNEAQ.

The genes are TRBV6-5 and TRBJ2-7; a weak D match, TRBD2 (6 bases). Germline V lookup: CDR1 MNHEY, CDR2 SVGAGI. CDR3 length: 15 residues. The ends were cut back, 6 bases at V and 5 bases at J, with 20 bases in the middle. The CDR3: CASRNPGLLNHEQYF. Here the CDR3 DNA reads TGTGCCAGCAGGAACCCGGGACTCCTCAACCACGAGCAGTACTTC.

This clone was observed a few times. The chain is built from TRBV19 and TRBJ1-5, with 7 bases lining up with TRBD1. CDR1 and CDR2 from the germline V gene are LNHDA and SQIVND (reference sequence). J lost 7 bases, V lost 6 bases, and 6 bases had no gene match. The CDR3 covers 13 residues. CDR3 region: CASSLDRDQPQHF. CDR3 coding DNA: TGTGCCAGTAGCTTAGACAGGGACCAGCCCCAGCATTTT.

This chain connects TRBV7-9 to TRBJ2-5, with 8 bases matching TRBD2. This CDR3 has 14 amino acids. The V gene end was trimmed by 3 bases and the J gene end by 5 bases; junction bases not matched to a gene: 5. Per germline, CDR1 SEHNR and CDR2 FQNEAQ (reference sequence). The CDR3 nucleotides read TGTGCCAGCAGCTTTGAGCGGGAGAAGGAGACCCAGTACTTC. Translation: CASSFEREKETQYF.

This rearrangement joins TRBV5-1 to TRBJ1-3; D is possibly TRBD1 (5 bases). CDR1 is SGHRS, CDR2 YFSETQ, per germline. Trimming removed 0 bases from V and 0 bases from J, with 10 bases in between. The CDR3 consists of 16 residues. CDR3 DNA sequence: TGCGCCAGCAGCTTGGTACAGGCAGACTCTGGAAACACCATATATTTT. Its translation is CASSLVQADSGNTIYF. Full variable domain (rest looked up from reference TRBV5-1 and TRBJ1-3): KAGVTQTPRYLIKTRGQQVTLSCSPISGHRSVSWYQQTPGQGLQFLFEYFSETQRNKGNFPGRFSGRQFSNSRSEMNVSTLELGDSALYLCASSLVQADSGNTIYFGEGSWLTVV.

The chain couples TRBV7-8 to TRBJ2-7, with D maybe TRBD1 (5 bases). Germline CDR1 reads SGHVS; CDR2 reads FQNEAQ. The V end was cut by 5 bases, the J end by 2 bases, with 13 bases between. The CDR3 totals 14 residues. In nucleotides, the CDR3 is TGTGCCAGCAGCACGGACAACCAGGCCTACGAGCAGTACTTC. Protein: CASSTDNQAYEQYF.

V and J are TRBV13 and TRBJ2-5; 12 bases fit TRBD2. This CDR3 is built from 16 residues. V lost 5 bases to trimming and J lost 0 bases; unmatched junction nucleotides: 4. Germline assignment: CDR1 PRHDT and CDR2 FYEKMQ (reference sequence). CDR3 protein: CASSPGTSGYQETQYF. The CDR3 DNA is TGTGCCAGCAGCCCCGGGACTAGCGGGTACCAAGAGACCCAGTACTTC.

This clone was seen a single time. The CDR3 region is CASSAGGNQPQHF. The CDR3 DNA reads TGTGCCAGCAGCGCAGGGGGGAATCAGCCCCAGCATTTT. The chain recombines TRBV28 with TRBJ1-5; 7 bases match TRBD1. This CDR3 region has 13 residues. Unmatched junction bases numbered 3, after V lost 6 bases and J lost 4 bases. Per the germline V gene, CDR1 is MDHEN and CDR2 is SYDVKM.

The chain combines TRBV5-4 with TRBJ2-3; TRBD2 is a possible D gene (6 bases). Germline CDR1 reads SGHNT; CDR2 reads YYREEE (reference sequence). The CDR3 consists of 14 residues. Trimming left V 5 bases short and J 0 bases short, with 10 bases between. CDR3 protein: CASSSSGSTDTQYF. The CDR3 region has the DNA TGTGCCAGCAGTTCCAGCGGGAGCACAGATACGCAGTATTTT.

The CDR3 loop is CASTQGMDGYTF. In DNA form, the CDR3 reads TGTGCCAGCACACAGGGGATGGATGGCTACACCTTC. The chain has TRBV2 and TRBJ1-2, with 7 bases identical to TRBD1. This CDR3 spans 12 amino acids. Per germline, CDR1 SNHLY and CDR2 FYNNEI. The ends lost 7 bases at V and 6 bases at J; junction bases unmatched: 5.

This clone was seen just once. V usage is TRBV5-8 and J usage is TRBJ1-4, with D tentatively TRBD1 (5 bases). This CDR3 is built from 14 residues. Trimming shortened V by 1 base and J by 8 bases, and 12 bases separated the two germline ends. Germline values: CDR1 SGHTS, CDR2 YDEGEE. CDR3 nucleotides: TGTGCCAGCAGCTTGCGGGGGAAGTTGGAAAAACTGTTTTTT. Protein: CASSLRGKLEKLFF.